This TCR beta chain comes out of a study of cytomegalovirus exposure and HLA in healthy donors. Notes on this clone: The antigen is not known.

Study results and caveats: In a later analysis, at a false discovery rate of 0.05, 17,000 or so TCR beta sequences were associated with HLA alleles.

The PCR had 60 Vbeta and 13 Jbeta primers. Only in-frame clones appear in the TCRdb table, and some are missing; sequencing was by immunoSEQ multiplex PCR. The sample shows more than 150,000 clones, over 75% of them seen only once. This CDR3 is built from 16 residues. V dropped 2 bases and J dropped 10 bases, with 18 bases sitting between them. Looked up from germline, CDR1 is MNHEY and CDR2 is SMNVEV (reference sequence). The rearrangement joins TRBV27 to TRBJ1-6; D is unresolved. Sequencing was carried out using PBMCs. The source is a man aged 45-60 years in good health and CMV-seropositive. CDR3 protein: CASSLDPPGYGSPLHF. Here the CDR3 DNA reads TGTGCCAGCAGTTTAGACCCCCCGGGGTATGGGTCACCCCTCCACTTT.